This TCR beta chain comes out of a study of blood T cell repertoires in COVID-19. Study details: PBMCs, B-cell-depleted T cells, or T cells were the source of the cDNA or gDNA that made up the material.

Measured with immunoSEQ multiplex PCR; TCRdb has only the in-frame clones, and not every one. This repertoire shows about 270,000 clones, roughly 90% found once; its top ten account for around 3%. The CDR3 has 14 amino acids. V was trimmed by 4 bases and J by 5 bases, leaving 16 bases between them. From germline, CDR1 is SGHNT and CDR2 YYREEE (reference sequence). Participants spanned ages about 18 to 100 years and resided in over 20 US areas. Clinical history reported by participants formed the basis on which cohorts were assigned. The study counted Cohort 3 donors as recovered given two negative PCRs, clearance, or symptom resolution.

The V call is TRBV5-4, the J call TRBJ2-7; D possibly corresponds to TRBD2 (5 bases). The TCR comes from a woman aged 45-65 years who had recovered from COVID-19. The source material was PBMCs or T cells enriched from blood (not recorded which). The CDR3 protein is CASSPKALGNEQYF. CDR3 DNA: TGTGCCAGCAGCCCCAAGGCTCTCGGGAACGAGCAGTACTTC.